This entry features one T cell receptor beta chain sequence. The authors negatively isolated CD8+ and CD4+ T cells and FACS-enriched TEMRA cells. Random hexamers served to reverse transcribe roughly 0.45 to 1 ug RNA. One entry per CDR3 protein results from TCRdb running MiXCR on the immunoSEQ multiplex PCR reads. This sample has approximately 150,000 distinct CDR3 sequences, with 93% found just once. J was trimmed by 2 bases and V by 4 bases; bases with no gene match: 8. The CDR3 sequence is 15 residues long. Germline V CDR1 and CDR2: SGHRS, YFSETQ. These data belong to a study of CD8 T cells in Susac syndrome.

V is TRBV5-1 and J is TRBJ1-1; 7 nucleotides match TRBD1. The TCR sequence derives from a human donor in good health. Material: CD4+ T cells from PBMCs. Here the CDR3 reads CASSLSTGFNTEAFF. DNA for the CDR3: TGCGCCAGCAGCCTATCGACAGGGTTCAACACTGAAGCTTTCTTT.